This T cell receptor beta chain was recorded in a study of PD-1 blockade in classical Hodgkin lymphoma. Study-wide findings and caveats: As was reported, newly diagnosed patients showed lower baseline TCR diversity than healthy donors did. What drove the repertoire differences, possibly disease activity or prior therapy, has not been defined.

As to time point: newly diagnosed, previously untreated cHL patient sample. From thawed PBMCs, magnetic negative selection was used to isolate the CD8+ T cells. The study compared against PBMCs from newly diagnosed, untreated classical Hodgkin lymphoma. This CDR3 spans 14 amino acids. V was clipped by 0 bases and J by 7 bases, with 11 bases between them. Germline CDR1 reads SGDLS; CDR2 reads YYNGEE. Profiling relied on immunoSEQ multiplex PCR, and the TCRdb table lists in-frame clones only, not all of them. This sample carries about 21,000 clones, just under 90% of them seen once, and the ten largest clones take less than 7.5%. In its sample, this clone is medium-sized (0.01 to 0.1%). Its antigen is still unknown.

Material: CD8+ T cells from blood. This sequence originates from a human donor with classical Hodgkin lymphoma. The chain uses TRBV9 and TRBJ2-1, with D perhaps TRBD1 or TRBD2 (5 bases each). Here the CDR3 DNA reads TGTGCCAGCAGCGTAGGTACAGGAGGAAATGAGCAGTTCTTC. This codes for CASSVGTGGNEQFF.